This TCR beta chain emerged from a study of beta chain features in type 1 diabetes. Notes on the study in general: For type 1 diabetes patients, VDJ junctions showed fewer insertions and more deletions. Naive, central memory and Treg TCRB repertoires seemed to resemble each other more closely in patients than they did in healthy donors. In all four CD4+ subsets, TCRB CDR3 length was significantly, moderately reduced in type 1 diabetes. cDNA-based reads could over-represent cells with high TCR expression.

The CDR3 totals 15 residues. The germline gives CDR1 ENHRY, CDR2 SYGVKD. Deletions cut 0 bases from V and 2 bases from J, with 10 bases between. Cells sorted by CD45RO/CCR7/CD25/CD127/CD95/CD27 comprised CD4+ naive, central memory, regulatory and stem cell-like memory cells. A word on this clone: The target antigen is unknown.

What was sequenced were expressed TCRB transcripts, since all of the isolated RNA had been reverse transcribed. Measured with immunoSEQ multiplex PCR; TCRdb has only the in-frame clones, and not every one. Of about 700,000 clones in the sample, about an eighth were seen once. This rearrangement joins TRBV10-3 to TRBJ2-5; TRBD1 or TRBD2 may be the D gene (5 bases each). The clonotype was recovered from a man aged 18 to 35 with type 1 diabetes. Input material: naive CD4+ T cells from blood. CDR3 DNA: TGTGCCATCAGTGAGTCGGGGGTGCCTCAAGAGACCCAGTACTTC. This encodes CAISESGVPQETQYF.